This T cell receptor (beta chain) was sequenced during a study of blood T cell repertoires in COVID-19. Study background: Collection of acute and convalescent COVID-19 samples took place in the United States, Italy and Spain. In each case, the material was cDNA or gDNA derived from T cells, B-cell-depleted T cells, or PBMCs.

Under the authors' procedure: Amplification of reference gene primers was used by the study to estimate nucleated cell counts. Sequencing was performed with immunoSEQ multiplex PCR; in TCRdb, only in-frame clones are kept and a portion is missing. From that table come the V and J calls and clone size; the DNA was used to work out D and trimming. In the table there are 100,000 to 150,000 clones, about 83% of which are singletons. V shed 4 bases and J 9 bases; nucleotides not matched to a gene: 6. Germline CDR1 MNHEY, CDR2 SVGAGI. The CDR3 sequence is 14 residues long. This clone was seen just once. Sequencing was performed on peripheral blood. This clonotype originated in a man in his forties or fifties with active or convalescent COVID-19. The chain recombines TRBV6-5 with TRBJ1-6; TRBD1 matches 7 bases. CDR3 sequence reads: CASSLGTESSPLHF. For the CDR3, the DNA is TGTGCCAGCAGTTTGGGGACAGAAAGTTCACCCCTCCACTTT.